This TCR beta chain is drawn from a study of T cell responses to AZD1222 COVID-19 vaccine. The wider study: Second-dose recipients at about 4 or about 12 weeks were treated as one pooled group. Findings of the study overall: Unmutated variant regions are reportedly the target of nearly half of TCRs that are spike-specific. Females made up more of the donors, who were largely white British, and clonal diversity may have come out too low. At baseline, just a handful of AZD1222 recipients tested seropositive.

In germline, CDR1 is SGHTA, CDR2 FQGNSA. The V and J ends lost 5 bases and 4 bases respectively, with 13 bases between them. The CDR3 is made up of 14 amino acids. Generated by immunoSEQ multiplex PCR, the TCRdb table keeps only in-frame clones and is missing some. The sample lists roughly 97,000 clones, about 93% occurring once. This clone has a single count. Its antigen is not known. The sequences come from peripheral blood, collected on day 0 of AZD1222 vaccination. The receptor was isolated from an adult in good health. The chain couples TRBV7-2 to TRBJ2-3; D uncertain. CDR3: CASSATVGADTQYF. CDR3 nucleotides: TGTGCCAGCAGCGCAACCGTAGGTGCAGATACGCAGTATTTT.